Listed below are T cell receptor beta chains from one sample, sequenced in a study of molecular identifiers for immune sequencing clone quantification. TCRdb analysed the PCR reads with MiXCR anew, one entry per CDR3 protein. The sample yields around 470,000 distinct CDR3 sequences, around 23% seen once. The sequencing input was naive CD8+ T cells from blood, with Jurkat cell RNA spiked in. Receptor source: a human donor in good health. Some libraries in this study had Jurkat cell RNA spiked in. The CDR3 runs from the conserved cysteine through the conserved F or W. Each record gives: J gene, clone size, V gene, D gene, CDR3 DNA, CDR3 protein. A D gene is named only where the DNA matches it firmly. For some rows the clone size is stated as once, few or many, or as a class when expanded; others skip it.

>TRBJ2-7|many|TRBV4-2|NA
TGTGCCAGCAGCCCGAAGACAGGATCCTCCTACGAGCAGTACTTC
CASSPKTGSSYEQYF
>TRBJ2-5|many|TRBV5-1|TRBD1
TGCGCCAGCAGCTTGGACATGTACCCGGGACAGATTTTAGAGACCCAGTACTTC
CASSLDMYPGQILETQYF
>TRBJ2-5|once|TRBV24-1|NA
TGTGCCACCAGTGATTTGTTGGGAGTCGGGTGCTTTGACCAAGAGACCCAGTACTTC
CATSDLLGVGCFDQETQYF
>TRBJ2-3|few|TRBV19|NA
TGTGCCAGTAGTATAGTCGGCGCCCGACCTAGCACAGATACGCAGTATTTT
CASSIVGARPSTDTQYF
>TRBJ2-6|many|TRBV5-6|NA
TGTGCCAGCAGCTCGGCCCTGGTCTCTGGGGCCAACGTCCTGACTTTC
CASSSALVSGANVLTF
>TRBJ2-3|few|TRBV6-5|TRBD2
TGTGCCAGCAGTTACTCCGGACTAGCGGGAGGGGGGGGGACAGATACGCAGTATTTT
CASSYSGLAGGGGTDTQYF
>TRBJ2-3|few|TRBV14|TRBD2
TGTGCCAGCAGCCCATTGGGGACTAGCGGCTTCACAGATACGCAGTATTTT
CASSPLGTSGFTDTQYF
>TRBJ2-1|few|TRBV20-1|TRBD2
TGCAGTGCTGGGACTAGCGGGTATGAGCAGTTCTTC
CSAGTSGYEQFF
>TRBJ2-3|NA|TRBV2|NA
TGTGCCAGCAATGAAGCGCTTCTCGGACTGGAAACAGATACGCAGTATTTT
CASNEALLGLETDTQYF
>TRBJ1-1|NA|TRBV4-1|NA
TGCGCCAGCAGCCAAGCCGGGGCCCACCCGAAAGCTTTCTTT
CASSQAGAHPKAFF
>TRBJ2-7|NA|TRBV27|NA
TGTGCCAGCGGACGGACCGAGACCTACGAGCAGTACTTC
CASGRTETYEQYF
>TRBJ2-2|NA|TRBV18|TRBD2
TGTGCCAGCTCACCACGGGGGACTAGCGGGATGAACACCGGGGAGCTGTTTTTT
CASSPRGTSGMNTGELFF
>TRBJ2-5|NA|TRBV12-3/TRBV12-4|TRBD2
TGTGCCAGCAGTCCGACAAGCGGGGGGGCCCAAGAGACCCAGTACTTC
CASSPTSGGAQETQYF
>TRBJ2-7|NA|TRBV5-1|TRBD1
TGCGCCAGCAACCTCCGGGACAGACCCTACGAGCAGTACTTC
CASNLRDRPYEQYF
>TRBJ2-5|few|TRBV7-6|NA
TGTGCCAGCAGCTTATTAGAGGAGCCAGGGACCCAGTACTTC
CASSLLEEPGTQYF
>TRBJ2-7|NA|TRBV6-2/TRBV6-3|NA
TGTGCCAGCAGTTACCCAGTTGACGGTCGGGGAACCTACGAGCAGTACTTC
CASSYPVDGRGTYEQYF
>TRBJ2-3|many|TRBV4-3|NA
TGCGCCAGCAGCCAAGATTTGGGGATGCTAGATACGCAGTATTTT
CASSQDLGMLDTQYF
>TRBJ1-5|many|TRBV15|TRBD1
TGTGCCACCAGCACCCGGACAGGAATCAATCAGCCCCAGCATTTT
CATSTRTGINQPQHF
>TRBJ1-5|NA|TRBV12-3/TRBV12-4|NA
TGTGCCAGCAGCCCAGGGGTTGTCTCGAGTCATCAGCCCCAGCATTTT
CASSPGVVSSHQPQHF
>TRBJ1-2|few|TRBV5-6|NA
TGTGCCAGCAGCTCCTGGTTGGCGCTTGGCGGCTACACCTTC
CASSSWLALGGYTF
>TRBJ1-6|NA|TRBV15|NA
TGTGCCACCAGCAGAGAAGTAACCTATAGCTCCTATAATTCACCCCTCCACTTT
CATSREVTYSSYNSPLHF
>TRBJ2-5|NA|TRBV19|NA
TGTGCCACCGGTCCGACAGGACGAGAAGAGACCCAGTACTTC
CATGPTGREETQYF
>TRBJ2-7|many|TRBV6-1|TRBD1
TGTGCCACCGCGAAATCGGACAGGACCTACGAGCAGTACTTC
CATAKSDRTYEQYF
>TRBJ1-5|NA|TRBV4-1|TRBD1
TGCGCCAGCAGCCAACTACAGGGGGATCGCAATCAGCCCCAGCATTTT
CASSQLQGDRNQPQHF
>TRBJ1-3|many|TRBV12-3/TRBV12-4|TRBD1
TGTGCCAGCAGGAACAGGCTGACAGGGAGATCTGGAAACACCATATATTTT
CASRNRLTGRSGNTIYF
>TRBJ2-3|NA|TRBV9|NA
TGTGCCAGCAGCGTAGGCCCCAGGAGCAGTCTAAGCACAGATACGCAGTATTTT
CASSVGPRSSLSTDTQYF
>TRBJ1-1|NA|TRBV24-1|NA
TGTGCCACCAGAGACGACGGTAACACTGAAGCTTTCTTT
CATRDDGNTEAFF
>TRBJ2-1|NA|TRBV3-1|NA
TGTGCCAGCAGCCCAGACGGTTACAATGAGCAGTTCTTC
CASSPDGYNEQFF
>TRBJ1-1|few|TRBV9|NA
TGTGCCAGCAGCGTAGATTCAGGTTGGGACACTGAAGCTTTCTTT
CASSVDSGWDTEAFF
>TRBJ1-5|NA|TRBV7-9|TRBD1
TGTGCCAGCAGCTCTGAACAGGGGGGGAATCAGCCCCAGCGTTTT
CASSSEQGGNQPQRF
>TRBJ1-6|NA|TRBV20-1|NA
TGCAGTGCTAGGGAAGGGATCTCCTATAATTCACCCCTCCACTTT
CSAREGISYNSPLHF
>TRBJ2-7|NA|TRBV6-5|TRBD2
TGTGCCAGCAGTTACGAAGGTGCTACTAGCGGGGGGTGGGGGCCCTACGAGCAGTACTTC
CASSYEGATSGGWGPYEQYF
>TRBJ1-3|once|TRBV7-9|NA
TGTGCCAGCAGCTTACTCCAAGGAAACACCATATATTTT
CASSLLQGNTIYF
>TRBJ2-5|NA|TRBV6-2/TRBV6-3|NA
TGTGCCAGCAGTTACCCTACGATGGGGGGCGAGGAGACCCAGTACTTC
CASSYPTMGGEETQYF
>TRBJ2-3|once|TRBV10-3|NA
TGTACCATCAGCCGGGACTCGAACACAGATACGCAGTATTTT
CTISRDSNTDTQYF
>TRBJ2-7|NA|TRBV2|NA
TGTGCCAGCGCCCGGAGCTCCTACGAGCAGTACTTC
CASARSSYEQYF
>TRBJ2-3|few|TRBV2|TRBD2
TGTGCCAGCTATCCGGGACTAGCCGCAACTGCTTGGGGCACAGATACGCAGTATTTT
CASYPGLAATAWGTDTQYF
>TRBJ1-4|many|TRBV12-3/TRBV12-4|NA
TGTGCCAGCAGTTACCGGGGACTACCAGGTGAAAAACTGTTTTTT
CASSYRGLPGEKLFF
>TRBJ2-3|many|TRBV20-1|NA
TGCAGTGCTAGAGATCAGGCAATGAGGACAGATACGCAGTATTTT
CSARDQAMRTDTQYF
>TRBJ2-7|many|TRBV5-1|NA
TGCGCCAGCAGCTTGGGGTCTCCCTGGGAGCAGTACTTC
CASSLGSPWEQYF
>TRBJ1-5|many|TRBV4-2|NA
TGTGCCAGCAGCCAAGTCTTCTCAGACAGGAGCAATCAGCCCCAGCATTTT
CASSQVFSDRSNQPQHF
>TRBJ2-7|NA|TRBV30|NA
TGTGCCTCGTCGACAGTGACCGACTACGAGCAGTACTTC
CASSTVTDYEQYF